This is a list of T cell receptor beta chains from one sample in a study of blood T cell repertoires in COVID-19. Method: immunoSEQ multiplex PCR; TCRdb's copy keeps in-frame clones and lacks some. Of about 390,000 clones listed, about 90% are singletons. The specimen was peripheral blood. The receptors here all came from a woman aged 55 to 70 with COVID-19, enrolled during active disease. CDR3s include the opening cysteine and the closing phenylalanine or tryptophan. A D gene is named only where the DNA matches it firmly. Where a row states a size, it is once, few, many or the class of an expanded clone; other rows omit it.

abundance,len,d_gene,v_gene,j_gene,CDR3aa,CDR3nt
once,13,TRBD1,TRBV10-3,TRBJ1-2,CAIMGTANYGYTF,TGTGCCATCATGGGGACAGCTAACTATGGCTACACCTTC
few,14,TRBD1,TRBV28,TRBJ1-2,CASSPSDRVDGYTF,TGTGCCAGCAGTCCTTCGGACAGGGTGGACGGCTACACCTTC
-,13,TRBD1,TRBV5-1,TRBJ1-2,CASSWDRNYGYTF,TGCGCCAGCAGCTGGGACAGGAACTATGGCTACACCTTC
-,15,-,TRBV6-4,TRBJ1-6,CASSRGAADNSPLHF,TGTGCCAGCAGCCGGGGGGCAGCCGATAATTCACCCCTCCACTTT
-,14,TRBD1,TRBV4-1,TRBJ1-5,CASSRTTGDQPQHF,TGCGCCAGCAGCCGGACGACAGGGGATCAGCCCCAGCATTTT
-,13,-,TRBV12-3/TRBV12-4,TRBJ1-1,CASSFFKNTEAFF,TGTGCCAGCAGTTTCTTTAAGAACACTGAAGCTTTCTTT
many,13,TRBD1,TRBV30,TRBJ2-1,CAWSGNTGDEQFF,TGTGCCTGGAGTGGGAACACAGGGGATGAGCAGTTCTTC
once,17,TRBD1,TRBV18,TRBJ1-5,CASSPGQGPVTNQPQHF,TGTGCCAGCTCACCAGGACAGGGACCAGTAACCAATCAGCCCCAGCATTTT
-,16,-,TRBV5-1,TRBJ2-7,CASSLAMLMGRDEQYF,TGCGCCAGCAGCTTGGCTATGCTCATGGGTCGGGACGAGCAGTACTTC
-,14,-,TRBV15,TRBJ1-2,CATSREDSLYGYTF,TGTGCCACCAGCAGAGAGGACAGCCTCTATGGCTACACCTTC